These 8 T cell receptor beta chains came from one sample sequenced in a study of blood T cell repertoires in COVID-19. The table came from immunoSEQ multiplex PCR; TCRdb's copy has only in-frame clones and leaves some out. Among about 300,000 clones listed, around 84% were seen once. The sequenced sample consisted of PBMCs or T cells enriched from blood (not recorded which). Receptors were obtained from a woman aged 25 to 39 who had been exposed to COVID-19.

As DNA, the CDR3 is TGTGCCAGCGGAATGGACAGGGGGTCTGGAAACACCATATATTTT. Amino acids: CASGMDRGSGNTIYF. V is TRBV19 and J is TRBJ1-3, with 10 bases fitting TRBD1. Germline lookup yields CDR1 LNHDA and CDR2 SQIVND (reference sequence). CDR3 size: 15 residues. Trimming removed 9 bases from V and 1 base from J; junction bases left unmatched: 6. Drawing the rest from reference TRBV19 and TRBJ1-3, the complete variable domain is DGGITQSPKYLFRKEGQNVTLSCEQNLNHDAMYWYRQDPGQGLRLIYYSQIVNDFQKGDIAEGYSVSREKKESFPLTVTSAQKNPTAFYLCASGMDRGSGNTIYFGEGSWLTVV.

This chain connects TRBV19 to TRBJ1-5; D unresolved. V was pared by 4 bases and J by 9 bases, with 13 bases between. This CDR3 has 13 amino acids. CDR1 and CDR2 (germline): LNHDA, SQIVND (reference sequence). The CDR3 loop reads CASSKEGFMPQHF. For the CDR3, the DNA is TGTGCCAGTAGTAAGGAGGGATTCATGCCCCAGCATTTT.

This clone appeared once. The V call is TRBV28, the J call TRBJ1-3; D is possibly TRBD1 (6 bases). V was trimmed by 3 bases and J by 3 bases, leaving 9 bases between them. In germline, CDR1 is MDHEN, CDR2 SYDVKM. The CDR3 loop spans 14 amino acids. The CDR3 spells CASSFRGGGNTIYF. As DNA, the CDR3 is TGTGCCAGCAGTTTCAGGGGCGGTGGAAACACCATATATTTT.

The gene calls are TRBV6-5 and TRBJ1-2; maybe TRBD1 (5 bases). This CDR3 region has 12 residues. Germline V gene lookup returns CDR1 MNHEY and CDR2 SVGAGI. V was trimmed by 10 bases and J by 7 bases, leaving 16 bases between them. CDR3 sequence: CATRVGVGGYTF. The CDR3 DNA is TGTGCCACCAGGGTCGGAGTAGGTGGCTACACCTTC.

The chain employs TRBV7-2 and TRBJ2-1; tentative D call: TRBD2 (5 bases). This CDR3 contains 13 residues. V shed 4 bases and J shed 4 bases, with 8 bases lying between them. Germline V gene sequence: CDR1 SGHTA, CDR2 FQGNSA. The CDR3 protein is CASSSGGYNEQFF. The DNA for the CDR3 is TGTGCCAGCAGCTCCGGCGGGTACAATGAGCAGTTCTTC.

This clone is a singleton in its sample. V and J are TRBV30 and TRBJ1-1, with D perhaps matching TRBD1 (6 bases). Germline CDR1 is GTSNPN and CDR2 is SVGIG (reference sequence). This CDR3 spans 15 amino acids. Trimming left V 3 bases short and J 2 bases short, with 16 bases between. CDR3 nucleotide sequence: TGTGCCTGGAGAGCCCGGGGGGCGGGTAACACTGAAGCTTTCTTT. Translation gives CAWRARGAGNTEAFF.

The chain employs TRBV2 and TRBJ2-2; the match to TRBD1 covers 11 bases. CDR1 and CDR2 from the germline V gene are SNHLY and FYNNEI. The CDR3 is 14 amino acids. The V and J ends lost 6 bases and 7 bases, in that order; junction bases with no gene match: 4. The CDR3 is CASSRGQGGGELFF. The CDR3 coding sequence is TGTGCCAGCAGCCGGGGACAGGGGGGCGGGGAGCTGTTTTTT.

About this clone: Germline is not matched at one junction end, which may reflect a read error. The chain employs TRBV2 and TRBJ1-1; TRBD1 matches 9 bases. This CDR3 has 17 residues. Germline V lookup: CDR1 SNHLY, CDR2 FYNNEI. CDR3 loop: CASREGQGLLFDTEAFF. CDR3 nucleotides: TGTGCCAGCAGGGAAGGACAGGGGCTGTTATTTGACACTGAAGCTTTCTTT. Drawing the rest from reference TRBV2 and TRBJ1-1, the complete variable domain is EPEVTQTPSHQVTQMGQEVILRCVPISNHLYFYWYRQILGQKVEFLVSFYNNEISEKSEIFDDQFSVERPDGSNFTLKIRSTKLEDSAMYFCASREGQGLLFDTEAFFGQGTRLTVV.